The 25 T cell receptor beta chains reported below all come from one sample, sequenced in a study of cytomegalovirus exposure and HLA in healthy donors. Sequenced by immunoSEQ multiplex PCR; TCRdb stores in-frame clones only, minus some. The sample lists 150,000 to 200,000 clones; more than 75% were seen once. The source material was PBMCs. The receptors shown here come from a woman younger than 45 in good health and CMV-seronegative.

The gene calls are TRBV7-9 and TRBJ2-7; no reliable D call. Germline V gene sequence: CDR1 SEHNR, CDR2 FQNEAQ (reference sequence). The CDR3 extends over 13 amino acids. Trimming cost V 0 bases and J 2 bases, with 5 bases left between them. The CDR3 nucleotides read TGTGCCAGCAGCTTAGCGGCCACCTACGAGCAGTACTTC. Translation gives CASSLAATYEQYF.

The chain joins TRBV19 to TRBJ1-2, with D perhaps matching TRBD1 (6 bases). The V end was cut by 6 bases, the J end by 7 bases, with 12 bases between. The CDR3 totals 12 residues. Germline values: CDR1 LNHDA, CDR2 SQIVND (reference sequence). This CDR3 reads CASSTDRFGYTF. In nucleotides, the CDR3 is TGTGCCAGTAGCACAGACAGGTTTGGCTACACCTTC.

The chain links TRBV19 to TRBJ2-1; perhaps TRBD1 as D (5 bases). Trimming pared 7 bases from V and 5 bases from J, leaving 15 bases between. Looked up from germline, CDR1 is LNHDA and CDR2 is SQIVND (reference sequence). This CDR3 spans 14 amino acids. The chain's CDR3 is CASTTVSGHNEQFF. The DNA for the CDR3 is TGTGCCAGTACGACAGTCTCAGGACACAATGAGCAGTTCTTC. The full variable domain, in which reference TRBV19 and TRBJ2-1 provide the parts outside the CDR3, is DGGITQSPKYLFRKEGQNVTLSCEQNLNHDAMYWYRQDPGQGLRLIYYSQIVNDFQKGDIAEGYSVSREKKESFPLTVTSAQKNPTAFYLCASTTVSGHNEQFFGPGTRLTVL.

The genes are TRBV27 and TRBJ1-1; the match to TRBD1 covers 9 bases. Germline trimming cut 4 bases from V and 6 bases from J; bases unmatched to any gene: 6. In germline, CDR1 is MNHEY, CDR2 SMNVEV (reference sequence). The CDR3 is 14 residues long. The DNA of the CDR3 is TGTGCCAGCAGTTCGCACAGGGGGCGAGCTGAAGCTTTCTTT. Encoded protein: CASSSHRGRAEAFF.

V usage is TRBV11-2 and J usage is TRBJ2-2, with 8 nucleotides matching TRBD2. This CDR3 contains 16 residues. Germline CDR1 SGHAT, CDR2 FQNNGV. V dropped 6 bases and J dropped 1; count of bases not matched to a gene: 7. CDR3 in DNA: TGTGCCAGCAGAGGAAAAGGGACTAGGAACACCGGGGAGCTGTTTTTT. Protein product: CASRGKGTRNTGELFF. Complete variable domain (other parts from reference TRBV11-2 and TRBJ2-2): EAGVAQSPRYKIIEKRQSVAFWCNPISGHATLYWYQQILGQGPKLLIQFQNNGVVDDSQLPKDRFSAERLKGVDSTLKIQPAKLEDSAVYLCASRGKGTRNTGELFFGEGSRLTVL.

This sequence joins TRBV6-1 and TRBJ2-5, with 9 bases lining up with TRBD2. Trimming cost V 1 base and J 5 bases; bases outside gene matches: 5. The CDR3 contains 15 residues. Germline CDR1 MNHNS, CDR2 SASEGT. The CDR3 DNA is TGTGCCAGCAGTGAAGGTGGCGGGGGGGCGGAGACCCAGTACTTC. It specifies CASSEGGGGAETQYF.

This CDR3 is CASSVSGATNEKLFF. The CDR3, as DNA: TGTGCCAGCAGCGTCTCAGGGGCAACTAATGAAAAACTGTTTTTT. The chain links TRBV9 to TRBJ1-4; a possible D gene is TRBD1 (6 bases). V lost 2 bases, J lost 0 bases, and 8 bases lay in between. CDR3 length: 15 residues. Germline CDR1 and CDR2: SGDLS and YYNGEE.

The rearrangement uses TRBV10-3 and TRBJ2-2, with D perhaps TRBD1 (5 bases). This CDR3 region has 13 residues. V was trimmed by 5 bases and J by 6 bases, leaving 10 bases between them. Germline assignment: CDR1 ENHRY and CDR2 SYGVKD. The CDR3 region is CAISLSGSGELFF. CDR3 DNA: TGTGCCATCAGTTTATCAGGGTCCGGGGAGCTGTTTTTT.

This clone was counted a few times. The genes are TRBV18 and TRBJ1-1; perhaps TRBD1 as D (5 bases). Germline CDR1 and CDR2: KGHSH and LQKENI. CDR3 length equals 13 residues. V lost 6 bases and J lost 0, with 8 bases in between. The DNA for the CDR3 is TGTGCCAGCTCGATGGGGCTGAACACTGAAGCTTTCTTT. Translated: CASSMGLNTEAFF.

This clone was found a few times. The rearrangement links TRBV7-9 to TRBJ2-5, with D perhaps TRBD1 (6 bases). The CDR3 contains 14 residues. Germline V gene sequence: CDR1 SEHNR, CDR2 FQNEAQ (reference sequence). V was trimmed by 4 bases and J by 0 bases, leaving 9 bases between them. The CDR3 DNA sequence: TGTGCCAGCAGCTATACAGGGTACCAAGAGACCCAGTACTTC. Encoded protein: CASSYTGYQETQYF.

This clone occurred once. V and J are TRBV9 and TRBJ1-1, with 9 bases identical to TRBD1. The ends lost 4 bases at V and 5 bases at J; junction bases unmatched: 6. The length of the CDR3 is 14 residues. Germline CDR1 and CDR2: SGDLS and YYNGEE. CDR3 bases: TGTGCCAGCAGCCCCCGGGACAGGGTGACTGAAGCTTTCTTT. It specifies CASSPRDRVTEAFF.

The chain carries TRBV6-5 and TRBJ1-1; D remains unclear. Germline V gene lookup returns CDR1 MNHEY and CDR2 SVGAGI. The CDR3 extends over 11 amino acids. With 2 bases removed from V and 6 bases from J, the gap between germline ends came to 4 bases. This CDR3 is CASSYTPEAFF. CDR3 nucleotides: TGTGCCAGCAGTTACACACCTGAAGCTTTCTTT.

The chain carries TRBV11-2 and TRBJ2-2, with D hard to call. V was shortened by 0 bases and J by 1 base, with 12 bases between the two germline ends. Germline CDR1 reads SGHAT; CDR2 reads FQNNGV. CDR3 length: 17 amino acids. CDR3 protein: CASSLDPPSMNTGELFF. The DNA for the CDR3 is TGTGCCAGCAGCTTAGATCCTCCTAGTATGAACACCGGGGAGCTGTTTTTT.

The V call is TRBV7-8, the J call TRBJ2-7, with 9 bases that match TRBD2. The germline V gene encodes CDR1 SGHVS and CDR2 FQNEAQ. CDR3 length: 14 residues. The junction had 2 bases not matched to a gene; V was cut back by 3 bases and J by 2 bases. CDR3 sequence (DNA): TGTGCCAGCAGCTTGGCGGGGGGGACCTACGAGCAGTACTTC. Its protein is CASSLAGGTYEQYF.

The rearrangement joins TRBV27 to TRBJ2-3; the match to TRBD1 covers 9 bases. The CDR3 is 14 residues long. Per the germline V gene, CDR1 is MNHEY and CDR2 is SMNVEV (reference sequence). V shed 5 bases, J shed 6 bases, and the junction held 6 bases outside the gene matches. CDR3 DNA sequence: TGTGCCAGCAGTCAACAGGGGGCCCGGGATACGCAGTATTTT. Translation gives CASSQQGARDTQYF.

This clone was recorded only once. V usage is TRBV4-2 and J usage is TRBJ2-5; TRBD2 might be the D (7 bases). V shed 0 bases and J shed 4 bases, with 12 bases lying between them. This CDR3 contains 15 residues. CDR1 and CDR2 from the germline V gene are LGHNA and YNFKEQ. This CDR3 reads CASSQEGGAVETQYF. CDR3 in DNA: TGTGCCAGCAGCCAAGAAGGGGGGGCGGTAGAGACCCAGTACTTC.

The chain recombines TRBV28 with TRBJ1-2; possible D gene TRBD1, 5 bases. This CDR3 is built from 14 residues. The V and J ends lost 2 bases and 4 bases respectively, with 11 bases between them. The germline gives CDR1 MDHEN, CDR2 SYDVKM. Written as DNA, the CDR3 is TGTGCCAGCAGTTTAATCTCAGGGCCCTATGGCTACACCTTC. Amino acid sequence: CASSLISGPYGYTF.

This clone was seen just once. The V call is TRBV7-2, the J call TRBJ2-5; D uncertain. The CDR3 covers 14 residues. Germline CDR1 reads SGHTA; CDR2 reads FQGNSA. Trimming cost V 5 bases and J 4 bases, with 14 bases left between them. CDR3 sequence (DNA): TGTGCCAGCAGCAAGGAGCTAAACTCAGAGACCCAGTACTTC. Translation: CASSKELNSETQYF.

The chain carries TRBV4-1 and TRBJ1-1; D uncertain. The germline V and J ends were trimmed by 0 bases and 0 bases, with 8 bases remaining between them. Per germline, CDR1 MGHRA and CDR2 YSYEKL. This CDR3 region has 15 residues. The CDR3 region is CASSQDARMNTEAFF. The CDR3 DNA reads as TGCGCCAGCAGCCAAGATGCGCGAATGAACACTGAAGCTTTCTTT.

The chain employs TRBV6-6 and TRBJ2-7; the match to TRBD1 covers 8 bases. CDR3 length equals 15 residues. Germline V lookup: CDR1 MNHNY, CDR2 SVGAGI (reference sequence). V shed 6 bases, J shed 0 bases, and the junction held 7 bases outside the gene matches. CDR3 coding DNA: TGTGCCAGCAGCCCTGGACAGGGTATCTCCTACGAGCAGTACTTC. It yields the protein CASSPGQGISYEQYF.

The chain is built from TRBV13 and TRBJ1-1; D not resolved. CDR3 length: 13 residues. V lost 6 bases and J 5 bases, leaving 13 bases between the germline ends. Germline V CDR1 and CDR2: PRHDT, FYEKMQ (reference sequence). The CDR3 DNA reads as TGTGCCAGCAGGCCTGTCCCGGGGACTGAAGCTTTCTTT. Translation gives CASRPVPGTEAFF.

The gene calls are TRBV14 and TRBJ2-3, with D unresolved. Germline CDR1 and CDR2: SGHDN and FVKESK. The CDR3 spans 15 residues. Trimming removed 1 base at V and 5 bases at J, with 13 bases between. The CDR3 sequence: CASSQAGKTRDTQYF. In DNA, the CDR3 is TGTGCCAGCAGCCAAGCAGGAAAAACAAGAGATACGCAGTATTTT.

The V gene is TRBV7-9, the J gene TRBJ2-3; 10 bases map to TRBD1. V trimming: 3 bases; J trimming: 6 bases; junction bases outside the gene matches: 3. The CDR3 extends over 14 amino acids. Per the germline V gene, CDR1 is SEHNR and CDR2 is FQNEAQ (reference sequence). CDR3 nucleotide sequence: TGTGCCAGCAGCTTGGGACAGGGGAGTGATACGCAGTATTTT. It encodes CASSLGQGSDTQYF.

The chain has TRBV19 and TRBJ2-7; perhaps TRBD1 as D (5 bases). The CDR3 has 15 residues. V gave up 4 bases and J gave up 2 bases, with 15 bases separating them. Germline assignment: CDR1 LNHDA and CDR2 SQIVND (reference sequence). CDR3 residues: CASSTQGGPTYEQYF. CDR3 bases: TGTGCCAGTAGTACGCAGGGTGGGCCTACCTACGAGCAGTACTTC.

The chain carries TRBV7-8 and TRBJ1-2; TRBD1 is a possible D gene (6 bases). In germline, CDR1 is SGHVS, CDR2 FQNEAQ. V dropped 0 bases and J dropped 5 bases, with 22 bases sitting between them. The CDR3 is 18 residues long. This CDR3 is CASSLALIGGASPYGYTF. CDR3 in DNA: TGTGCCAGCAGCTTAGCGCTAATTGGGGGGGCCTCACCTTATGGCTACACCTTC.